This T cell receptor beta chain derives from a study of blood T cell repertoires in COVID-19. Study details: The United States, Italy and Spain supplied acute and convalescent COVID-19 samples.

Participants spanned ages about 18 to 100 years and resided in over 20 US areas. Which cohort a participant joined came from the clinical history participants gave. Germline lookup yields CDR1 LNHDA and CDR2 SQIVND (reference sequence). After removal of 2 bases from V and 3 bases from J, the junction contained 4 bases not matched to a gene. The CDR3 is 15 residues long. This table comes from immunoSEQ multiplex PCR, and its TCRdb copy is limited to in-frame clones, with some not included. The profile shows a few hundred thousand clones, roughly 87% of them singletons. This clone was observed a single time.

This rearrangement joins TRBV19 to TRBJ1-5, with 7 bases that match TRBD1. The TCR was taken from a woman in her twenties or thirties who had recovered from COVID-19. Sequenced input: PBMCs or T cells enriched from blood (not recorded which). CDR3 DNA: TGTGCCAGTAGTATATCAGGGACAGACAATCAGCCCCAGCATTTT. Its translation: CASSISGTDNQPQHF.